The next 10 T cell receptor beta chains were all read from a single sample in a study of human T cells and chemical hapten exposure. Via MiXCR, TCRdb re-called the RACE reads, giving one row per CDR3 protein. Here the sample spans roughly 150,000 distinct CDR3 sequences, 25% to 35% being singletons. Noted time point: patch test 3, about 24 weeks after DPC sensitization. As for treatment: therapeutic diphenylcyclopropenone sensitization with weekly scalp DPC. The sequenced sample was whole blood, obtained in connection with sensitization to the hapten diphenylcyclopropenone (DPC). These receptors were obtained from a woman aged 18-29 years with alopecia areata. Some clones in this sample may be carry-over from other donors' samples.

The chain employs TRBV29-1 and TRBJ2-7; D may match TRBD1 or TRBD2 (5 bases each). The CDR3 covers 13 residues. Trimming took off 1 base at V and 7 bases at J, with 14 bases between the two ends. CDR1 and CDR2 (germline): SQVTM, ANQGSEA. DNA of the CDR3: TGCAGCGTTGAAGGACCGGGGACCCGAGAGCAGTACTTC. This gives the protein CSVEGPGTREQYF.

V and J are TRBV15 and TRBJ2-3, with 8 bases aligning to TRBD2. Germline V gives CDR1 LNHNV, CDR2 YYDKDF (reference sequence). The CDR3 sequence is 13 residues long. V lost 7 bases to trimming and J lost 2 bases; unmatched junction nucleotides: 2. The CDR3 reads CATTSGSTDTQYF. For the CDR3, the DNA is TGTGCCACCACTAGCGGGTCCACAGATACGCAGTATTTT.

This clonotype was counted only a few times. V is TRBV4-1 and J is TRBJ2-2; 9 nucleotides match TRBD1. Germline V gene lookup returns CDR1 MGHRA and CDR2 YSYEKL. There are 17 residues in the CDR3. J lost 0 bases, V lost 0 bases, and 2 bases had no gene match. The chain's CDR3 is CASSQDRQGANTGELFF. The CDR3 DNA sequence: TGCGCCAGCAGCCAAGACCGACAGGGGGCGAACACCGGGGAGCTGTTTTTT.

A few counts support this clonotype. The V and J genes are TRBV19 and TRBJ2-1; D may be TRBD1 (6 bases). Trimming removed 2 bases at V and 8 bases at J, with 10 bases between. Germline V lookup: CDR1 LNHDA, CDR2 SQIVND (reference sequence). The CDR3 consists of 13 residues. This CDR3 is CASSIHRVDEQFF. The CDR3 DNA follows: TGTGCCAGTAGTATACACAGGGTCGATGAGCAGTTCTTC.

This chain links TRBV4-2 with TRBJ1-4; 7 bases align to TRBD1. Germline loops: CDR1 LGHNA, CDR2 YNFKEQ. V lost 2 bases to trimming and J lost 0 bases; unmatched junction nucleotides: 0. This CDR3 has 15 residues. CDR3: CASSQQGATNEKLFF. DNA of the CDR3: TGTGCCAGCAGCCAACAGGGGGCAACTAATGAAAAACTGTTTTTT.

The V gene is TRBV6-2 or TRBV6-3, the J gene TRBJ2-7, with D hard to call. CDR1 and CDR2 from the germline V gene are MNHEY and SVGEGT. The CDR3 runs to 12 residues. V was clipped by 5 bases and J by 7 bases, with 12 bases between them. DNA of the CDR3: TGTGCCAGCAGTAATAACCACCATGAGCAGTACTTC. Translated: CASSNNHHEQYF.

At least ten counts were recorded for this clonotype. The chain is built from TRBV20-1 and TRBJ2-3; no firm D call. The V and J ends lost 4 bases and 0 bases respectively, with 5 bases between them. Germline V lookup: CDR1 DFQATT, CDR2 SNEGSKA (reference sequence). The CDR3 loop spans 12 amino acids. CDR3 amino acids: CSAKGSTDTQYF. The CDR3 DNA follows: TGCAGTGCTAAAGGGAGCACAGATACGCAGTATTTT.

The chain couples TRBV7-2 to TRBJ1-6; the match to TRBD1 covers 7 bases. This CDR3 comprises 15 residues. Trimming removed 0 bases from V and 9 bases from J; junction bases left unmatched: 5. In germline, CDR1 is SGHTA, CDR2 FQGNSA. CDR3 sequence reads: CASSLAGGPGSPLHF. The CDR3, as DNA: TGTGCCAGCAGCTTAGCAGGGGGCCCGGGTTCACCCCTCCACTTT. Full variable domain (outside the CDR3, taken from reference TRBV7-2 and TRBJ1-6): GAGVSQSPSNKVTEKGKDVELRCDPISGHTALYWYRQSLGQGLEFLIYFQGNSAPDKSGLPSDRFSAERTGGSVSTLTIQRTQQEDSAVYLCASSLAGGPGSPLHFGNGTRLTVT.

The chain couples TRBV6-6 to TRBJ2-7, with D unclear. Germline V gives CDR1 MNHNY, CDR2 SVGAGI (reference sequence). Trimming removed 3 bases from V and 2 bases from J, with 11 bases in between. The CDR3 length is 14 residues. In nucleotides, the CDR3 is TGTGCCAGCAGTTATAGTAGTTTACCCTACGAGCAGTACTTC. Its protein is CASSYSSLPYEQYF.

This chain joins TRBV11-2 and TRBJ2-2, with 8 nucleotides matching TRBD1. The V gene end was trimmed by 3 bases and the J gene end by 2 bases; junction bases not matched to a gene: 5. Germline V gives CDR1 SGHAT, CDR2 FQNNGV. The CDR3 has 16 residues. The chain's CDR3 is CASSFLDRVNTGELFF. The CDR3 nucleotides read TGTGCCAGCAGCTTCCTGGACAGGGTAAACACCGGGGAGCTGTTTTTT.